The rows below give T cell receptor beta chains drawn from one sample of a study of cytomegalovirus exposure and HLA in healthy donors. This table comes from immunoSEQ multiplex PCR, and its TCRdb copy is limited to in-frame clones, with some not included. In the table there are fewer than 200,000 clones, 70% to 80% of which are singletons. Sequenced input: PBMCs. These receptors all stem from a man younger than 45 in good health and CMV-seronegative. Each CDR3 is given with its conserved first and last residue. D genes are given only for firm matches. Clone size is given for some rows only: seen once, a few or many times, or a class if the clone is expanded.

abundance	j_gene	v_gene	d_gene	CDR3aa	CDR3nt
.	TRBJ2-1	TRBV7-9	TRBD2	CASSGTSGINEQFF	TGTGCCAGCAGCGGGACTAGCGGGATCAATGAGCAGTTCTTC
.	TRBJ2-1	TRBV28	.	CASSSGRGSYNEQFF	TGTGCCAGCAGTTCCGGACGGGGGTCCTACAATGAGCAGTTCTTC
few	TRBJ2-1	TRBV7-2	.	CASSFGRVSGNEQFF	TGTGCCAGCAGCTTCGGACGGGTATCGGGGAATGAGCAGTTCTTC
.	TRBJ2-7	TRBV19	.	CASSITGHEQYF	TGTGCCAGTAGTATCACAGGGCACGAGCAGTACTTC
.	TRBJ2-1	TRBV19	TRBD1	CASSVPLFRGKNEQFF	TGTGCCAGTAGTGTACCTCTTTTCAGGGGGAAGAATGAGCAGTTCTTC
.	TRBJ1-6	TRBV10-3	.	CAISEQGSSYNSPLHF	TGTGCCATCAGTGAGCAGGGAAGCTCCTATAATTCACCCCTCCACTTT
.	TRBJ1-1	TRBV7-3	TRBD1	CASSVHDRATEAFF	TGTGCCAGCAGCGTCCATGACAGGGCCACTGAAGCTTTCTTT
.	TRBJ1-4	TRBV6-5	.	CASSYGQVVNEKLFF	TGTGCCAGCAGTTACGGGCAGGTTGTTAATGAAAAACTGTTTTTT
.	TRBJ2-5	TRBV11-2	TRBD2	CASSLTSGNQETQYF	TGTGCCAGCAGCTTGACTAGCGGTAACCAAGAGACCCAGTACTTC
.	TRBJ1-1	TRBV15	TRBD1	CATSRVGTEMNTEAFF	TGTGCCACCAGCAGAGTGGGGACAGAAATGAACACTGAAGCTTTCTTT
.	TRBJ1-1	TRBV28	TRBD1	CASSLQGMNTEAFF	TGTGCCAGCAGTCTACAGGGGATGAACACTGAAGCTTTCTTT
.	TRBJ2-3	TRBV29-1	TRBD2	CSVGTSGSTDTQYF	TGCAGCGTCGGGACTAGCGGGAGCACAGATACGCAGTATTTT
.	TRBJ1-1	TRBV5-4	.	CASSLVGGNTEAFF	TGTGCCAGCAGCTTGGTCGGGGGAAACACTGAAGCTTTCTTT
few	TRBJ1-2	TRBV10-3	TRBD1	CAISRTGEDYGYTF	TGTGCCATCAGTCGGACAGGGGAGGACTATGGCTACACCTTC
.	TRBJ2-1	TRBV30	.	CAWSGTVWNEQFF	TGTGCCTGGAGTGGGACAGTCTGGAATGAGCAGTTCTTC
few	TRBJ2-2	TRBV4-1	TRBD1	CASSQGDRSTGELFF	TGCGCCAGCAGCCAAGGGGACAGGTCCACCGGGGAGCTGTTTTTT
.	TRBJ2-7	TRBV6-1	TRBD1	CASSERRQGFSEQYF	TGTGCCAGCAGTGAAAGGAGACAGGGGTTTAGCGAGCAGTACTTC
few	TRBJ2-2	TRBV7-3	TRBD2	CASSLLPIVTSGTNTGELFF	TGTGCCAGCAGCCTCTTGCCTATAGTGACTAGCGGGACGAACACCGGGGAGCTGTTTTTT
once	TRBJ2-5	TRBV6-1	TRBD2	CASRRTSGTAETQYF	TGTGCCAGCAGAAGGACTAGCGGGACTGCAGAGACCCAGTACTTC
few	TRBJ2-2	TRBV30	.	CAWSIRGLRTELFF	TGTGCCTGGAGTATCCGAGGACTAAGGACGGAGCTGTTTTTT
.	TRBJ2-1	TRBV5-1	TRBD2	CASSANRREGNNEQFF	TGCGCCAGCAGCGCTAATAGGCGGGAGGGGAACAATGAGCAGTTCTTC
.	TRBJ2-1	TRBV4-1	TRBD2	CASRGGGLASHEQFF	TGCGCCAGTCGGGGAGGGGGACTAGCGAGCCATGAGCAGTTCTTC
few	TRBJ1-4	TRBV5-1	TRBD1	CASSLKGGFGEKLFF	TGCGCCAGCAGCTTGAAAGGGGGCTTTGGTGAAAAACTGTTTTTT
.	TRBJ2-2	TRBV4-1	.	CASSRGDGTNTGELFF	TGCGCCAGCAGCCGGGGAGACGGCACGAACACCGGGGAGCTGTTTTTT